What follows describes a single T cell receptor beta chain. Its antigen is not known. The data stem from a study of cytomegalovirus exposure and HLA in healthy donors. Broader study findings: As confirmed in vitro, a few CMV-associated chains were specific for CMV antigens.

TCRdb keeps only in-frame clones here, not all; method: immunoSEQ multiplex PCR. The sample lists around 70,000 clones, 85% to 95% occurring once. The CDR3 extends over 14 amino acids. Trimming removed 6 bases at V and 4 bases at J, with 16 bases between. Germline assignment: CDR1 MDHEN and CDR2 SYDVKM. The sequence was obtained from a man aged 18 to 35 in good health and CMV-seronegative. The gene calls are TRBV28 and TRBJ2-7, with no clear D. What was sequenced was PBMCs. The CDR3 sequence: CASSPRGGKYEQYF. Written as DNA, the CDR3 is TGTGCCAGCAGCCCTCGAGGCGGAAAATACGAGCAGTACTTC.